The sequence of this TCR beta chain was determined in a study of human T cells and chemical hapten exposure. Time point of the sample: healthy volunteer bleed at 2 weeks. Total RNA extraction was carried out from unfractionated whole blood. Separate cDNA molecules received unique molecular identifiers, which the library attached to them. Authors' analysis steps: Sampled TCR counts reached a median of approximately 94,000 per sample, with values ranging from 23,224 to 690,600. TCRdb reanalysed the RACE reads using MiXCR and keeps one entry per CDR3 protein. What appears here as the V and J calls and clone size reflects TCRdb's work, not the paper's. Among more than 70,000 distinct CDR3 sequences listed, about 10% were seen once. Many counts were recorded for this clonotype. Germline CDR1 MDHEN, CDR2 SYDVKM. CDR3 length equals 17 residues. V lost 5 bases and J lost 2; bases outside the gene matches: 9.

This TCR was recovered from a female donor in good health. Some clones in this sample may be carry-over from other donors' samples. V gene TRBV28 combines with J gene TRBJ2-2; 9 nucleotides align to TRBD2. The sample consisted of whole blood. CDR3 region: CASSPRGSGSNTGELFF. The CDR3 bases are TGTGCCAGCAGTCCTCGGGGTAGCGGGAGTAACACCGGGGAGCTGTTTTTT.